A single sample gave rise to the 18 T cell receptor beta chains below, sequenced in a study of T cell responses to AZD1222 COVID-19 vaccine. The data were produced by immunoSEQ multiplex PCR, yet TCRdb's version contains in-frame clones alone and is incomplete. This sample yields about 110,000 clones, of which roughly 85% are seen a single time; about 5% belongs to the top ten. The input for sequencing was peripheral blood, taken 28 days after the second AZD1222 dose. Receptors originate from an adult who received the AZD1222 COVID-19 vaccine.

The CDR3 DNA reads as TGTGCCACCACTCCCGGAGGGGACAATGAGCAGTTCTTC. It encodes CATTPGGDNEQFF. The chain links TRBV10-3 to TRBJ2-1, with D tentatively TRBD2 (6 bases). V shed 10 bases and J shed 5 bases, with 15 bases lying between them. The CDR3 contains 13 residues. The germline V gene encodes CDR1 ENHRY and CDR2 SYGVKD.

The chain employs TRBV30 and TRBJ2-7, with a tentative D call TRBD2 (5 bases). V lost 0 bases to trimming and J lost 5 bases, with 11 bases between them. The CDR3 spans 13 residues. Germline CDR1 reads GTSNPN; CDR2 reads SVGIG (reference sequence). The CDR3 coding sequence is TGTGCCTGGAGTGTACCCCACGGGGACGAGCAGTACTTC. Translating it yields CAWSVPHGDEQYF. Together with reference TRBV30 and TRBJ2-7, the CDR3 gives the full variable domain: SQTIHQWPATLVQPVGSPLSLECTVEGTSNPNLYWYRQAAGRGLQLLFYSVGIGQISSEVPQNLSASRPQDRQFILSSKKLLLSDSGFYLCAWSVPHGDEQYFGPGTRLTVT.

The V and J genes are TRBV4-1 and TRBJ2-1; no reliable D call. The CDR3 is 16 amino acids. CDR1 is MGHRA and CDR2 is YSYEKL in the germline V gene. The germline V and J ends were trimmed by 0 bases and 0 bases, with 9 bases remaining between them. The CDR3 coding sequence is TGCGCCAGCAGCCAAGATTCACGGAGCTCCTACAATGAGCAGTTCTTC. Translated: CASSQDSRSSYNEQFF.

In nucleotides, the CDR3 is TGTGCCAGCAGTTATCCGGGACAGTTGGGCTACACCTTC. Protein: CASSYPGQLGYTF. J is TRBJ1-2 and V is TRBV6-5; 7 bases line up with TRBD1. The V gene's germline CDR1 is MNHEY and CDR2 SVGAGI. V dropped 3 bases and J dropped 8; count of bases not matched to a gene: 6. The CDR3 length is 13 residues.

The J gene is TRBJ2-6, the V gene TRBV3-1 (or the pseudogene TRBV3-2); 10 bases align to TRBD1. Germline V gives CDR1 LGHDT, CDR2 YNNKEL (reference sequence). This CDR3 has 17 amino acids. Unmatched junction bases numbered 3, after V lost 4 bases and J lost 0 bases. CDR3 DNA sequence: TGTGCCAGCAGCCCCCGGACAGGGGGCTCTGGGGCCAACGTCCTGACTTTC. Translation gives CASSPRTGGSGANVLTF.

V gene TRBV5-1 combines with J gene TRBJ2-2, with 8 bases matching TRBD1. With V trimmed by 0 bases and J by 5 bases, 6 bases remained unmatched. The germline V gene encodes CDR1 SGHRS and CDR2 YFSETQ. This CDR3 spans 16 amino acids. CDR3 sequence reads: CASSLERQGATGELFF. Here the CDR3 DNA reads TGCGCCAGCAGCTTGGAAAGGCAGGGGGCTACCGGGGAGCTGTTTTTT.

The gene calls are TRBV4-1 and TRBJ1-1, with 7 bases that match TRBD1. Germline CDR1 and CDR2: MGHRA and YSYEKL. This CDR3 spans 17 amino acids. V lost 4 bases, J lost 4 bases, and 15 bases stayed unmatched. The chain's CDR3 is CASSPLSSTGMGTEAFF. In DNA, the CDR3 is TGCGCCAGCAGCCCATTAAGTTCGACAGGGATGGGCACTGAAGCTTTCTTT.

V usage is TRBV15 and J usage is TRBJ2-1; D call uncertain. The CDR3 contains 14 residues. CDR1 and CDR2 (germline): LNHNV, YYDKDF (reference sequence). V shed 0 bases and J shed 9 bases, with 12 bases lying between them. The CDR3 bases are TGTGCCACCAGCAGAGATCGGCCAGCACTTGAGCAGTTCTTC. Translated: CATSRDRPALEQFF.

The chain is built from TRBV11-3 and TRBJ1-6, with no clear D. The germline V gene has CDR1 SGHNT and CDR2 YENEEA. The V and J ends lost 2 bases and 5 bases respectively, with 16 bases between them. CDR3 size: 17 residues. CDR3 residues: CASSLIGVGKNNSPLHF. DNA of the CDR3: TGTGCCAGCAGCTTAATTGGGGTAGGGAAAAATAATTCACCCCTCCACTTT.

The chain couples TRBV19 to TRBJ1-2; D gene ambiguous. Germline V gene sequence: CDR1 LNHDA, CDR2 SQIVND (reference sequence). The CDR3 runs 14 residues. Trimming shortened V by 3 bases and J by 8 bases, and 16 bases separated the two germline ends. The CDR3 DNA reads as TGTGCCAGTAGTATGCCGAGCAGGATAGACGGCTACACCTTC. It codes for CASSMPSRIDGYTF.

This chain links TRBV18 with TRBJ1-3; D not resolved. The ends were cut back, 10 bases at V and 4 bases at J, with 17 bases in the middle. The germline CDR1 and CDR2 sequences are KGHSH and LQKENI. CDR3 length equals 14 residues. The CDR3: CATGSGYAGNTIYF. The CDR3 DNA follows: TGTGCCACCGGTTCAGGCTATGCCGGAAACACCATATATTTT.

The chain links TRBV7-9 to TRBJ2-1; D remains ambiguous. This CDR3 comprises 15 residues. Germline CDR1 and CDR2: SEHNR and FQNEAQ (reference sequence). Trimming cost V 1 base and J 1 base, with 8 bases left between them. The CDR3 DNA reads TGTGCCAGCAGCTTAGGTGATCGGTCCTACAATGAGCAGTTCTTC. Amino acid sequence: CASSLGDRSYNEQFF.

The V and J genes are TRBV6-6 and TRBJ2-7; TRBD1 matches 7 bases. J gave up 2 bases and V 0 bases, and 1 base lay outside the gene matches. Germline V gene data show CDR1 as MNHNY and CDR2 as SVGAGI (reference sequence). The CDR3 spans 14 residues. CDR3: CASSYSGQTYEQYF. The CDR3 DNA reads as TGTGCCAGCAGTTACTCGGGACAGACCTACGAGCAGTACTTC.

V gene TRBV12-3 or TRBV12-4 combines with J gene TRBJ1-2, with 8 positions matching TRBD1. This CDR3 region has 13 residues. Trimming cost V 6 bases and J 6 bases; bases outside gene matches: 6. CDR3 in DNA: TGTGCCAGCAGGGTGACAGGGGCGGATGGCTACACCTTC. Protein: CASRVTGADGYTF.

V and J are TRBV7-2 and TRBJ1-1; maybe TRBD1 (5 bases). V was cut by 5 bases and J by 13 bases, with 20 bases left in between. There are 13 residues in the CDR3. Germline CDR1 and CDR2: SGHTA and FQGNSA. CDR3 loop: CASSPSRGRDDFF. As DNA, the CDR3 is TGTGCCAGCAGCCCCTCAAGGGGACGGGACGATTTCTTT.

The V and J genes are TRBV28 and TRBJ1-5; D not resolved. This CDR3 comprises 19 residues. V dropped 7 bases and J dropped 3 bases, with 28 bases sitting between them. From germline, CDR1 is MDHEN and CDR2 SYDVKM. CDR3 amino acids: CASTLTAWRVTRLNQPQHF. The DNA of the CDR3 is TGTGCCAGCACCCTGACGGCCTGGAGGGTTACCCGACTCAATCAGCCCCAGCATTTT.

J is TRBJ1-4 and V is TRBV7-9; 8 bases are shared with TRBD1. CDR1 and CDR2 (germline): SEHNR, FQNEAQ (reference sequence). V gave up 5 bases and J gave up 7 bases; unmatched junction bases: 6. The CDR3 extends over 14 amino acids. CDR3 loop: CASSPDRGAEKLFF. DNA of the CDR3: TGTGCCAGCAGCCCCGACAGGGGAGCTGAAAAACTGTTTTTT.

J is TRBJ1-2 and V is TRBV18; D is ambiguous. The CDR3 consists of 13 residues. Germline V CDR1 and CDR2: KGHSH, LQKENI. Trimming took off 3 bases at V and 3 bases at J, with 8 bases between the two ends. The CDR3 loop is CASSPDTDYGYTF. The CDR3 nucleotides are TGTGCCAGCTCACCCGACACTGACTATGGCTACACCTTC.